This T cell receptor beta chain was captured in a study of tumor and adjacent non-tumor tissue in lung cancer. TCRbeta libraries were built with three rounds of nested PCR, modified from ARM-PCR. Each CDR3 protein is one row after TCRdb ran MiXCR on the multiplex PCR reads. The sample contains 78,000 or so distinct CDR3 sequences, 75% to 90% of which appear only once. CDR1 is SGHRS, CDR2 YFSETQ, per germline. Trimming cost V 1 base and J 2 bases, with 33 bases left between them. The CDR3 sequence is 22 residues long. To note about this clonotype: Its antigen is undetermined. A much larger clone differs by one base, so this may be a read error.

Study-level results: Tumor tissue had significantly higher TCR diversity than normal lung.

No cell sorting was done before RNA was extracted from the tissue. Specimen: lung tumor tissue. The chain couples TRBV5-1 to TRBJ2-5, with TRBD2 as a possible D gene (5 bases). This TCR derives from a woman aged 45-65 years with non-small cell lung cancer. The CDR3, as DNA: TGCGCCAGCAGCTTGTTTGATTTCTCATCGGGGAGCAGGTCCGTTCCACAAGAGACCCAGTACTTC. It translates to CASSLFDFSSGSRSVPQETQYF. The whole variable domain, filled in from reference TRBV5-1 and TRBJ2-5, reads KAGVTQTPRYLIKTRGQQVTLSCSPISGHRSVSWYQQTPGQGLQFLFEYFSETQRNKGNFPGRFSGRQFSNSRSEMNVSTLELGDSALYLCASSLFDFSSGSRSVPQETQYFGPGTRLLVL.